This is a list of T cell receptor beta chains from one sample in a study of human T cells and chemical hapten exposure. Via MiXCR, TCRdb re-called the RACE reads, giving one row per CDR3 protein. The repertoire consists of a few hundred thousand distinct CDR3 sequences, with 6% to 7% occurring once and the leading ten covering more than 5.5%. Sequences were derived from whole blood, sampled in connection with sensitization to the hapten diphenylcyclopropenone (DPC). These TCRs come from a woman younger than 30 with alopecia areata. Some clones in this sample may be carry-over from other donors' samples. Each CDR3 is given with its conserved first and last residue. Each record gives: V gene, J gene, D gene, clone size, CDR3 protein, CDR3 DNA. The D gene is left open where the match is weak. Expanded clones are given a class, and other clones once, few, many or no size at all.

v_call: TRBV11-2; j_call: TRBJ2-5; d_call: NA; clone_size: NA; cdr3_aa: CASSPVLFQETQYF; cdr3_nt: TGTGCCAGCAGCCCAGTACTTTTTCAAGAGACCCAGTACTTC
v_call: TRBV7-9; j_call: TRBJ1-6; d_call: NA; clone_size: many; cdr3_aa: CASTTTEPYNSPLHF; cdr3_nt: TGTGCCAGCACCACGACGGAGCCCTATAATTCACCCCTCCACTTT
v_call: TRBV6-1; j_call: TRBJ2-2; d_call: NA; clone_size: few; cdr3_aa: CASSEPGRNTGELFF; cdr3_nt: TGTGCCAGCAGTGAACCGGGAAGAAACACCGGGGAGCTGTTTTTT
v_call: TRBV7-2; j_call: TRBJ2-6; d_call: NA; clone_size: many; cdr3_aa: CASKFSGANVLTF; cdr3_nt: TGTGCCAGCAAATTCTCTGGGGCCAACGTCCTGACTTTC
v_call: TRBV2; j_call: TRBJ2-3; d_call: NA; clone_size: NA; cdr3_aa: CASTPGRVTDTQYF; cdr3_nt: TGTGCCAGCACCCCTGGGCGTGTCACAGATACGCAGTATTTT
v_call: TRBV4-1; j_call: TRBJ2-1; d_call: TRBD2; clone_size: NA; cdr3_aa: CASSLGTSGSNEQFF; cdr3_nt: TGCGCCAGCAGCCTAGGGACTAGCGGGAGTAATGAGCAGTTCTTC
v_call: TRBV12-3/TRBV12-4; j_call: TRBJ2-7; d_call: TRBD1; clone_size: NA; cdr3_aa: CASSLMGQGSDEQYF; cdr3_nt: TGTGCCAGCAGTTTAATGGGACAGGGTAGTGACGAGCAGTACTTC
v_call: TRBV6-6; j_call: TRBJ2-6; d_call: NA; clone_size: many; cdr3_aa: CASSYPSGANVLTF; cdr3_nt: TGTGCCAGCAGTTATCCTTCTGGGGCCAACGTCCTGACTTTC
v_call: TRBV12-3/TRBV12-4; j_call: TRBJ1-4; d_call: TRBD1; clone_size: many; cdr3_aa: CASRGQGNEKLFF; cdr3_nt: TGTGCCAGCCGGGGACAGGGGAACGAAAAACTGTTTTTT
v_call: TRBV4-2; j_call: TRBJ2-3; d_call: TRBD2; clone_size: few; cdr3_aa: CASSQAASGGPSTDTQYF; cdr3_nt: TGTGCCAGCAGCCAAGCGGCTAGCGGGGGCCCAAGCACAGATACGCAGTATTTT
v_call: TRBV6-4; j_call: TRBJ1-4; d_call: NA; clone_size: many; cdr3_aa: CASSGALLDGATNEKLFF; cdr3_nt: TGTGCCAGCAGTGGCGCACTTCTAGACGGGGCAACTAATGAAAAACTGTTTTTT
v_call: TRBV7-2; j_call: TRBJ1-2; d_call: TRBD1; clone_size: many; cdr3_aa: CASRWDSGDGYTF; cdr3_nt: TGTGCCAGCAGATGGGACAGTGGAGATGGCTACACCTTC
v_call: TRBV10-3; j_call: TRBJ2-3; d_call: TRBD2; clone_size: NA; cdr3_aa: CAITPSAGGMDTQYF; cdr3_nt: TGTGCCATCACCCCGTCGGCGGGGGGGATGGATACGCAGTATTTT
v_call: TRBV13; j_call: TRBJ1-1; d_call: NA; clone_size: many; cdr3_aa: CASSLFPQANTEAFF; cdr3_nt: TGTGCCAGCAGCTTATTCCCACAGGCGAACACTGAAGCTTTCTTT
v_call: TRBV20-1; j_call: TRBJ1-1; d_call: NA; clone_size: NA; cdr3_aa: CSARRPGQNTEAFF; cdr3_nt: TGCAGTGCTAGACGCCCGGGACAGAACACTGAAGCTTTCTTT
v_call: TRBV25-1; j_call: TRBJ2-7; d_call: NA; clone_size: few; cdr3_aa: CASSPGGGFSDEQYF; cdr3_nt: TGTGCCAGCAGCCCAGGTGGGGGGTTCTCGGACGAGCAGTACTTC
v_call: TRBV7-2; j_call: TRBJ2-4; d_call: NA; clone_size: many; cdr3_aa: CASSPPGLAKNIQYF; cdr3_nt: TGTGCCAGCAGCCCACCGGGACTAGCCAAAAACATTCAGTACTTC
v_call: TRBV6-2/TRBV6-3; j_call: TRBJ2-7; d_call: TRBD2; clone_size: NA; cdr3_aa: CASSETGGGSYEQYF; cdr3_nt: TGTGCCAGCAGCGAGACCGGCGGGGGCTCCTACGAGCAGTACTTC
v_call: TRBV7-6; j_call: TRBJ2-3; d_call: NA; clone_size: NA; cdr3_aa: CASSLAGILSTDTQYF; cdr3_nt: TGTGCCAGCAGCTTAGCCGGGATTCTGAGCACAGATACGCAGTATTTT
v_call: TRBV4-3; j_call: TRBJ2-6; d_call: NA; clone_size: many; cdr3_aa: CASSQGHSSGSGANVLTF; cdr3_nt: TGCGCCAGCAGCCAAGGGCACAGCTCCGGCTCTGGGGCCAACGTCCTGACTTTC
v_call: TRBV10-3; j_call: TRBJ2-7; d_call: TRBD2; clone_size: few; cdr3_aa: CAISEGLAGGPSYEQYF; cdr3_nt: TGTGCCATCAGTGAGGGACTAGCGGGGGGCCCATCCTACGAGCAGTACTTC
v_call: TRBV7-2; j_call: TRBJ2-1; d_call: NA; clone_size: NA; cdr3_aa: CASSLDQRSEQFF; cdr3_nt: TGTGCCAGCAGCTTAGATCAGCGAAGTGAGCAGTTCTTC
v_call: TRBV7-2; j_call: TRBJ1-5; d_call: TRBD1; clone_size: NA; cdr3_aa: CASGPGGYQPQHF; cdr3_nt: TGTGCCAGCGGCCCAGGGGGCTACCAGCCCCAGCATTTT
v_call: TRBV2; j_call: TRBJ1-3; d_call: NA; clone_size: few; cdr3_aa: CASRWDGSGNTIYF; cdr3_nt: TGTGCCAGCAGATGGGACGGATCTGGAAACACCATATATTTT
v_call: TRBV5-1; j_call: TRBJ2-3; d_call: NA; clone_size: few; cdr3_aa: CASSLVGGASTDTQYF; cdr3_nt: TGCGCCAGCAGCTTGGTTGGCGGAGCGAGCACAGATACGCAGTATTTT
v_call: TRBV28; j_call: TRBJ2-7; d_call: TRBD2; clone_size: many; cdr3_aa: CASSLTSGVLYEQYF; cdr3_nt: TGTGCCAGCAGTTTGACTAGCGGGGTCCTCTACGAGCAGTACTTC
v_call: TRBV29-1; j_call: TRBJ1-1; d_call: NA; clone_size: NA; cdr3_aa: CSVVLPGNTEAFF; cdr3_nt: TGCAGCGTTGTGTTGCCGGGCAACACTGAAGCTTTCTTT
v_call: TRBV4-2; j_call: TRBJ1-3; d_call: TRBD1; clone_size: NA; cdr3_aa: CASSQPTGVSGNTIYF; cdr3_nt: TGTGCCAGCAGTCAACCCACAGGGGTCTCTGGAAACACCATATATTTT
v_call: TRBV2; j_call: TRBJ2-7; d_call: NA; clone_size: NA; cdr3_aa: CASSERSGTAPGREQYF; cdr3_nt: TGTGCCAGCAGTGAAAGGTCGGGAACCGCCCCTGGGAGGGAGCAGTACTTC
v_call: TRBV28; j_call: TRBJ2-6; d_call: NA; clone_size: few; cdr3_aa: CASHKAGRTGANVLTF; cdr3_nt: TGTGCCAGCCACAAGGCGGGTAGGACTGGGGCCAACGTCCTGACTTTC
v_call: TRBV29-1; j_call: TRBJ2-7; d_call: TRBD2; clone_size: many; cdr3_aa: CSTGVQGLEQYF; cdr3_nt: TGCAGCACAGGAGTTCAGGGACTAGAGCAGTACTTC
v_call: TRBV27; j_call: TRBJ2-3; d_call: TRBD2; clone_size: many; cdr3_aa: CASSGEGRGNTDTQYF; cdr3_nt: TGTGCCAGCAGCGGGGAGGGTCGGGGGAACACAGATACGCAGTATTTT
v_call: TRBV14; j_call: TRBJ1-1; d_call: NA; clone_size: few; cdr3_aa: CASSQDGTSLSAFF; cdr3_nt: TGTGCCAGCAGCCAAGATGGGACTTCCCTGAGTGCTTTCTTT
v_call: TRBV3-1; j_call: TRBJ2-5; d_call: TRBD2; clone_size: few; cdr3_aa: CASSQAGGARETQYF; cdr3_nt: TGTGCCAGCAGCCAAGCCGGGGGGGCACGAGAGACCCAGTACTTC
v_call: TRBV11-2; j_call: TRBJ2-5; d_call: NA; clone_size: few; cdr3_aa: CASSSEDQETQYF; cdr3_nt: TGTGCCAGCAGCTCCGAGGATCAAGAGACCCAGTACTTC
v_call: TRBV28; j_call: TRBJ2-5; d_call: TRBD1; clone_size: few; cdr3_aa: CASSFPGGPETQYF; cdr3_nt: TGTGCCAGCAGTTTTCCAGGGGGCCCAGAGACCCAGTACTTC
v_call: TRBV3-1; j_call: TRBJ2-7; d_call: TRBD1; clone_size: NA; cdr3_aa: CASSIDRGRYEQYF; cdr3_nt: TGTGCCAGCAGCATCGACAGGGGGCGTTACGAGCAGTACTTC
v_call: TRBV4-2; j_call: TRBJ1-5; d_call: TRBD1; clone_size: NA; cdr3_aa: CASSQFSGTGTNQPQHF; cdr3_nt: TGTGCCAGCAGCCAATTTTCCGGGACAGGGACTAATCAGCCCCAGCATTTT
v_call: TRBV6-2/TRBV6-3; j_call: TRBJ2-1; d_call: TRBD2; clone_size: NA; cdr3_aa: CASSLRLAGAYYNEQFF; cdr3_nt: TGTGCCAGCAGTCTCAGACTAGCGGGGGCCTACTACAATGAGCAGTTCTTC
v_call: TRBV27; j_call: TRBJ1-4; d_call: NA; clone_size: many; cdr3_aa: CASSMRTSFVDEKLFF; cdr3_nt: TGTGCCAGCAGTATGAGAACGTCCTTCGTCGATGAAAAACTGTTTTTT
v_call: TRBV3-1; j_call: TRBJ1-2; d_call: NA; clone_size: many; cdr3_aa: CASSLGTFYGYTF; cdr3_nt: TGTGCCAGCAGCCTGGGGACCTTTTATGGCTACACCTTC
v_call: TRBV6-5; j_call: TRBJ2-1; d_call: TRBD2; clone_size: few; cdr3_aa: CASSYQAGGLGEQFF; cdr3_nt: TGTGCCAGCAGTTACCAAGCGGGGGGGCTAGGTGAGCAGTTCTTC
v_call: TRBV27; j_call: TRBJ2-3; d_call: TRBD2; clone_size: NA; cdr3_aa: CASSTTSGGATDTQYF; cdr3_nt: TGTGCCAGCAGTACGACTAGCGGGGGGGCAACAGATACGCAGTATTTT
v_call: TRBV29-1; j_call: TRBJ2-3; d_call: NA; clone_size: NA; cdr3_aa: CSVGGDTDTQYF; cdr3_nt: TGCAGCGTGGGGGGAGACACAGATACGCAGTATTTT
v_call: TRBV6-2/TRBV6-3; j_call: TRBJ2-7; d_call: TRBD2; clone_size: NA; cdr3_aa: CASSYRTSGGYEQYF; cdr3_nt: TGTGCCAGCAGTTACAGGACTAGCGGGGGCTACGAGCAGTACTTC
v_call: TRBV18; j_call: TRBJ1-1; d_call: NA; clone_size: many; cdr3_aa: CASSPLGPGSEAFF; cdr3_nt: TGTGCCAGCTCTCCCCTGGGACCAGGGTCTGAAGCTTTCTTT
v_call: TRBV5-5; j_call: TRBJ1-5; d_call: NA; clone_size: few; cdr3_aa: CASSLGQPLNQPQHF; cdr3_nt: TGTGCCAGCAGCTTGGGACAGCCTTTAAATCAGCCCCAGCATTTT
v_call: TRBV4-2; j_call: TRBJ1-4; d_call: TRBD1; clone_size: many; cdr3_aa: CASSQGGIDRVNEKLFF; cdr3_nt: TGTGCCAGCAGCCAAGGTGGGATCGACAGGGTGAATGAAAAACTGTTTTTT
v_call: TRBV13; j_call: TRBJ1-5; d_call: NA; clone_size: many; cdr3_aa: CASSFSTGLGPQHF; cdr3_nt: TGTGCCAGCAGCTTTAGTACAGGGTTGGGACCCCAGCATTTT
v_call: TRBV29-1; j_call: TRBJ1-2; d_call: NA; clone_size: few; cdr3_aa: CSVEDPQGGVNYGYTF; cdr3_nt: TGCAGCGTTGAAGATCCACAGGGTGGGGTGAACTATGGCTACACCTTC
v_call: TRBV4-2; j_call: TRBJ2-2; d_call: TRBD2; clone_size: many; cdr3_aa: CASSQVTSGVRSGELFF; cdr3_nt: TGTGCCAGCAGCCAAGTAACCAGCGGGGTACGGTCCGGGGAGCTGTTTTTT
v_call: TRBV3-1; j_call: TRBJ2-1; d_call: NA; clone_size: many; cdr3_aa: CASSQDRGNNEQFF; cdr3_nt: TGTGCCAGCAGCCAAGATCGGGGGAACAATGAGCAGTTCTTC
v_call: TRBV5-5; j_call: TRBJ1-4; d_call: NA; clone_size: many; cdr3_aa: CASSQDFTTNEKLFF; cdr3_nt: TGTGCCAGCAGCCAGGATTTTACAACTAATGAAAAACTGTTTTTT
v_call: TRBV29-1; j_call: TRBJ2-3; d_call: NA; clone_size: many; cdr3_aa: CSVEELSTDTQYF; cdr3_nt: TGCAGCGTTGAGGAACTCAGCACAGATACGCAGTATTTT
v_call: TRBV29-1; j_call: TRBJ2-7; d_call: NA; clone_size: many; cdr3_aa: CSVGEGPTYEQYF; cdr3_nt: TGCAGCGTTGGGGAAGGGCCCACCTACGAGCAGTACTTC
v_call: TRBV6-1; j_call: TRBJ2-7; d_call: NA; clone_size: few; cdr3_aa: CASSEVTISYEQYF; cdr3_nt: TGTGCCAGCAGTGAAGTCACGATAAGTTACGAGCAGTACTTC
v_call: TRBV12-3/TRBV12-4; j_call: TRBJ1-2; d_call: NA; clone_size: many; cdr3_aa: CASSPLPNYGYTF; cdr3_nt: TGTGCCAGCAGCCCCCTACCTAACTATGGCTACACCTTC
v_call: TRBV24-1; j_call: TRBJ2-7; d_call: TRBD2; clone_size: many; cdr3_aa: CATSDSGLAGITYEQYF; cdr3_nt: TGTGCCACCAGTGATTCCGGACTAGCGGGGATTACCTACGAGCAGTACTTC
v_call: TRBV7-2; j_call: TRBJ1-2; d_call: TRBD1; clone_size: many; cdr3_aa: CASSMGQGEFYGYTF; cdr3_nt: TGTGCCAGCAGCATGGGACAGGGCGAGTTCTATGGCTACACCTTC
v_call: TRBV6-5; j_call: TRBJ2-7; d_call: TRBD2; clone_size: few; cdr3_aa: CASKTLAGVYYEQYF; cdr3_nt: TGTGCCAGCAAAACTCTAGCGGGGGTATACTACGAGCAGTACTTC